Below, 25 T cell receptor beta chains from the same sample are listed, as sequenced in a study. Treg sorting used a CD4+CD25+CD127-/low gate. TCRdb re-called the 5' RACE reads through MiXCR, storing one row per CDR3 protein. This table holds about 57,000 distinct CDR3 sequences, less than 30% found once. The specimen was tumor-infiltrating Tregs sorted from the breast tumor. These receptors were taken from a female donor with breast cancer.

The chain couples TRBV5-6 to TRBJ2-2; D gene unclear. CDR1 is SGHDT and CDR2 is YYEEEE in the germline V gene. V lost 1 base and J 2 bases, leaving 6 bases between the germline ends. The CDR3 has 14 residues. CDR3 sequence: CASSLQGNTGELFF. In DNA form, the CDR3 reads TGTGCCAGCAGCTTGCAAGGAAACACCGGGGAGCTGTTTTTT.

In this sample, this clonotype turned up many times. CDR3 bases: TGTGCCAGCAGCGTCAAATTGTCAGGGCTAAACATTCAGTACTTC. Translated: CASSVKLSGLNIQYF. V gene TRBV7-2 combines with J gene TRBJ2-4, with D possibly being TRBD1 (5 bases). Germline lookup yields CDR1 SGHTA and CDR2 FQGNSA. The CDR3 spans 15 residues. V was pared by 5 bases and J by 6 bases, with 17 bases between.

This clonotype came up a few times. CDR3 nucleotides: TGTGCCAGCAGCTTATACCCACGGACAGGGGACTACAATGAGCAGTTCTTC. This translates into CASSLYPRTGDYNEQFF. This chain links TRBV7-8 with TRBJ2-1, with 9 bases aligning to TRBD1. After removal of 2 bases from V and 3 bases from J, the junction contained 8 bases not matched to a gene. This CDR3 is 17 amino acids long. CDR1 SGHVS and CDR2 FQNEAQ come from the germline V gene.

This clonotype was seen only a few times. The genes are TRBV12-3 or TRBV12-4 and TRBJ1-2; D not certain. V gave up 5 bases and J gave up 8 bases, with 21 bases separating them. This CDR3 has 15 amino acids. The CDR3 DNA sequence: TGTGCCAGCAGTCTCGGCCGGACTGCCGCTGGAGGCTACACCTTC. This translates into CASSLGRTAAGGYTF.

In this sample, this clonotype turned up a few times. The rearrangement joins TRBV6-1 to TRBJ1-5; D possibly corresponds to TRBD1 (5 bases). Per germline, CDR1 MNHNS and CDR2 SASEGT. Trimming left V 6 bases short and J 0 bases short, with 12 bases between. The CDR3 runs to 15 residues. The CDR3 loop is CASSYGGYSNQPQHF. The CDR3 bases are TGTGCCAGCAGCTACGGGGGTTATAGCAATCAGCCCCAGCATTTT.

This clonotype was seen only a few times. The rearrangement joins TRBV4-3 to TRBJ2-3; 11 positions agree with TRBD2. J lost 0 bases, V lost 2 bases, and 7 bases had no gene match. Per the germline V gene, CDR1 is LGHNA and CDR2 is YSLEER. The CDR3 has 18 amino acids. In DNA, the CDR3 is TGCGCCAGCAGCCAAAATTCTCTAGCGGGAGGAAGCACAGATACGCAGTATTTT. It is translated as CASSQNSLAGGSTDTQYF.

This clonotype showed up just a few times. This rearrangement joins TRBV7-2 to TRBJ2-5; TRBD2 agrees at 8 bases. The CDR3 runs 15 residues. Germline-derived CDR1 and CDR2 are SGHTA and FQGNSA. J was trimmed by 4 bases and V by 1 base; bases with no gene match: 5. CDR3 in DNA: TGTGCCAGCAGCTTAGGAAGTAGCGGGATAGAGACCCAGTACTTC. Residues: CASSLGSSGIETQYF.

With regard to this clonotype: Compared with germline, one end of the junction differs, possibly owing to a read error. DNA of the CDR3: TGTGCTAGCAGCTCCTCCGGGACAGGACATGAAAAACTGTTTTTT. Its translation: CASSSSGTGHEKLFF. This chain uses TRBV11-1 with TRBJ1-4; 8 bases match TRBD1. The germline V gene encodes CDR1 SGHAT and CDR2 FQDESV (reference sequence). The CDR3 length is 15 residues. Variable domain in full (rest from reference TRBV11-1 and TRBJ1-4): EAEVAQSPRYKITEKSQAVAFWCDPISGHATLYWYRQILGQGPELLVQFQDESVVDDSQLPKDRFSAERLKGVDSTLKIQPAELGDSAMYLCASSSSGTGHEKLFFGSGTQLSVL.

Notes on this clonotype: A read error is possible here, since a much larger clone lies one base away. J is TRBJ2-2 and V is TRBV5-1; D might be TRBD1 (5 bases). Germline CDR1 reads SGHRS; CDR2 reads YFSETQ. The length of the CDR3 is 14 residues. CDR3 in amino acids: CASSLAGATEELFF. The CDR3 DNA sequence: TGCGCCAGCAGCTTGGCTGGGGCCACCGAGGAGCTGTTTTTT.

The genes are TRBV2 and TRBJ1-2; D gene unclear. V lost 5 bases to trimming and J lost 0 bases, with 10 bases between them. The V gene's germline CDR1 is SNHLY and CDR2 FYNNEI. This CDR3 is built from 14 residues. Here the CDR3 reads CASSQTDTNYGYTF. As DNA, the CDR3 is TGTGCCAGCAGTCAGACGGATACTAACTATGGCTACACCTTC.

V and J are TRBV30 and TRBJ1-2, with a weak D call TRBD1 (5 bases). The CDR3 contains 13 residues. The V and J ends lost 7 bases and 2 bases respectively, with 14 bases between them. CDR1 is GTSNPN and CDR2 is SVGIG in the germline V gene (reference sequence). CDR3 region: CASTGTENYGYTF. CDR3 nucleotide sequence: TGTGCCTCAACTGGGACGGAGAACTATGGCTACACCTTC.

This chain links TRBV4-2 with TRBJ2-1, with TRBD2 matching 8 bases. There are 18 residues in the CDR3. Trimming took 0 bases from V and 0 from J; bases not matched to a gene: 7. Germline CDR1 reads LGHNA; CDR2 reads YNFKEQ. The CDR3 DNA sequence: TGTGCCAGCAGCCAAGATAATAGCGGGATGGGCTCCTACAATGAGCAGTTCTTC. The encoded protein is CASSQDNSGMGSYNEQFF.

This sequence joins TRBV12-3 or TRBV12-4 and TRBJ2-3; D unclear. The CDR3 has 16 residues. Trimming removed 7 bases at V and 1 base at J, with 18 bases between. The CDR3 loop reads CASTLSLHPRTDTQYF. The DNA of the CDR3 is TGTGCCAGCACCCTATCCCTGCACCCCCGCACAGATACGCAGTATTTT.

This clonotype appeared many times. The CDR3 DNA sequence: TGTGCCAGCAGCGTAACCGGGACGGATACCTACGAGCAGTACTTC. Translation: CASSVTGTDTYEQYF. The rearrangement uses TRBV9 and TRBJ2-7; either TRBD1 or TRBD2 may fit D (5 bases each). This CDR3 is built from 15 residues. Per the germline V gene, CDR1 is SGDLS and CDR2 is YYNGEE. V lost 1 base and J lost 2, with 13 bases in between.

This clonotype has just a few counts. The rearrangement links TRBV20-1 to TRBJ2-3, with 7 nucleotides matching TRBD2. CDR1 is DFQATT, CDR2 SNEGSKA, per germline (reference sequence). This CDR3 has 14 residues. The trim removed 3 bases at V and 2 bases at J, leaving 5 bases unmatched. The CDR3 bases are TGCAGTGCTAGCGGCGGGGGTTTCACAGATACGCAGTATTTT. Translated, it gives CSASGGGFTDTQYF.

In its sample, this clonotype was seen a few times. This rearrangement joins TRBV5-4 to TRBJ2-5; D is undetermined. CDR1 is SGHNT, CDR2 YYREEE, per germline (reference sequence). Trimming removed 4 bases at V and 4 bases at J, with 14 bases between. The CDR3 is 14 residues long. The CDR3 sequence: CASSETTTGETQYF. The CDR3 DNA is TGTGCCAGCAGCGAAACTACGACGGGAGAGACCCAGTACTTC.

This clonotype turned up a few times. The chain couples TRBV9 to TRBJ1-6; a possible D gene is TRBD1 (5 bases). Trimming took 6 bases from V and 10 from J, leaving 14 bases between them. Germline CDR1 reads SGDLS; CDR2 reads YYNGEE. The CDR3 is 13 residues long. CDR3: CASTRDENSPLHF. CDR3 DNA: TGTGCCAGCACCCGGGACGAGAACTCACCCCTCCACTTT.

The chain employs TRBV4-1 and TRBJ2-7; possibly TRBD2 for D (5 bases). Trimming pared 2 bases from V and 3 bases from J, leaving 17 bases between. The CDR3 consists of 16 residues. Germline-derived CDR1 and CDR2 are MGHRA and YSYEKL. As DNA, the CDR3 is TGCGCCAGCAGCCAACTCGTGGGAGTAGGAGGCTACGAGCAGTACTTC. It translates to CASSQLVGVGGYEQYF.

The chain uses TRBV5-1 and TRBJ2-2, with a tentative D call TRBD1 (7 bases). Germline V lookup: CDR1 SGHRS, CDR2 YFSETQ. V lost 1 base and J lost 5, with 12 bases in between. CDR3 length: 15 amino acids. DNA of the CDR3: TGCGCCAGCAGCTTGCAGCCAGGGGGGACCGGGGAGCTGTTTTTT. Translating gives CASSLQPGGTGELFF.

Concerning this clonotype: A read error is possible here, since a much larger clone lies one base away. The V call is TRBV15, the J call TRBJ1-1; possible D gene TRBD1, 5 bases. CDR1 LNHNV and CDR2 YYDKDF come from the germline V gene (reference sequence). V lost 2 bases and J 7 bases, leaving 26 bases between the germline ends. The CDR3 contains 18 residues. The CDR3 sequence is CATSRTAGAGRNRIEAFF. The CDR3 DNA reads TGTGCCACCAGCAGAACGGCCGGGGCAGGGCGTAATAGGATTGAAGCTTTCTTT.

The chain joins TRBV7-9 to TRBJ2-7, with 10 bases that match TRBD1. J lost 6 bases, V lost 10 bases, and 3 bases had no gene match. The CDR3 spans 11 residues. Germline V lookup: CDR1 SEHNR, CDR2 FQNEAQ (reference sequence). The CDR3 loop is CAIDRGREQYF. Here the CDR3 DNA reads TGTGCCATCGACAGGGGGCGCGAGCAGTACTTC. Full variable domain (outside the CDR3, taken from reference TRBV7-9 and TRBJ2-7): DTGVSQNPRHKITKRGQNVTFRCDPISEHNRLYWYRQTLGQGPEFLTYFQNEAQLEKSRLLSDRFSAERPKGSFSTLEIQRTEQGDSAMYLCAIDRGREQYFGPGTRLTVT.

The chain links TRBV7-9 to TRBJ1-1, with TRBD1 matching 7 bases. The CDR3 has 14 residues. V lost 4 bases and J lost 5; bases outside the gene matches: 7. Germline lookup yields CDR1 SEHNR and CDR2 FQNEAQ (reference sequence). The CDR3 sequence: CASSYGTAKTEAFF. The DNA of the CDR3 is TGTGCCAGCAGCTACGGGACAGCTAAAACTGAAGCTTTCTTT.

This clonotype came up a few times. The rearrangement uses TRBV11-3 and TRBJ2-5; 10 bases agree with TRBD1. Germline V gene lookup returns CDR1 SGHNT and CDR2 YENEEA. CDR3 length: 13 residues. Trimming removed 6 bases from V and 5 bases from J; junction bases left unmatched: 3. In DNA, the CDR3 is TGTGCCAGCAGTTTGGGACAGGGGGAGACCCAGTACTTC. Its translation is CASSLGQGETQYF.

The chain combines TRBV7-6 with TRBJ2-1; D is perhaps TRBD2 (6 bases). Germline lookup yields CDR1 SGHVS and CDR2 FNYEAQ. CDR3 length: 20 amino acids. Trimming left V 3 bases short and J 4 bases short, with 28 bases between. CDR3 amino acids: CASSFPLRAEGSMGYNEQFF. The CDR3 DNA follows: TGTGCCAGCAGCTTTCCCCTTAGGGCGGAGGGTTCGATGGGGTACAATGAGCAGTTCTTC.

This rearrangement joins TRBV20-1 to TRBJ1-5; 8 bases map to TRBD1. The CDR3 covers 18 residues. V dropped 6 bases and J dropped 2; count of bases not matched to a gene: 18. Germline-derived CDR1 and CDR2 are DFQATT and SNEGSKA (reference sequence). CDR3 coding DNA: TGCAGTGCATCAGGGGGGGGACAGGATAGTTGGGGCAATCAGCCCCAGCATTTT. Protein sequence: CSASGGGQDSWGNQPQHF.